This T cell receptor beta chain originates from a study of cytomegalovirus exposure and HLA in healthy donors. Study details: The roughly 670 first-cohort repertoires and the 120 or so validation repertoires shared the same platform, a later analysis reported.

V shed 0 bases, J shed 4 bases, and the junction held 6 bases outside the gene matches. This CDR3 is built from 15 residues. Germline V gene lookup returns CDR1 SGHRS and CDR2 YFSETQ. Separation from the roughly 700-subject first cohort characterized the 120-subject validation cohort, to which the donors belonged. With respect to this clone: Its target is not known.

Sequenced by immunoSEQ multiplex PCR; TCRdb stores in-frame clones only, minus some. The table includes 100,000 or so clones, around 87% detected once. Findings and limits, study-wide: In vitro checks showed that a few CMV-associated chains really do target CMV antigens.

Sequencing was performed on PBMCs. The source is a woman aged 18-29 years in good health and CMV-seropositive. The chain combines TRBV5-1 with TRBJ1-1, with 7 bases identical to TRBD1. The CDR3 bases are TGCGCCAGCAGCTTGGACCCAGGGGGTCTCACTGAAGCTTTCTTT. Translation gives CASSLDPGGLTEAFF.